This TCR beta chain was found in a study of shared clonotypes between healthy human individuals. Findings of the study overall: The naive CD4 repertoires of a few donors were compared, and approximately 5% of clonotypes were shared. Only blood was sampled, and tissue TCR repertoires likely differ from blood ones.

Comments on this clone: Its target is unknown.

Adults of Caucasian background living in Nashville, Tennessee made up all donors. CD4+ cell separation produced CD45RA+ naive and CD45RA-negative memory subsets. Data came from immunoSEQ multiplex PCR; TCRdb stores just in-frame clones and leaves some out. The sample has roughly 2,500,000 clones; 93% are singletons. Per the germline V gene, CDR1 is SGHRS and CDR2 is YFSETQ. The CDR3 is 14 residues long. Trimming took off 1 base at V and 5 bases at J, with 10 bases between the two ends. This receptor was obtained from a man between 18 and 35 years old in good health. Some clones in this sample may be carry-over from other donors' samples. V usage is TRBV5-1 and J usage is TRBJ2-1, with D unclear. The sequenced sample was naive CD4+ T cells from PBMCs. As for subset: CD45RA+ positively selected. The chain's CDR3 is CASSLLPADNEQFF. The CDR3 bases are TGCGCCAGCAGCTTGCTCCCGGCTGACAATGAGCAGTTCTTC. The whole variable domain, remainder taken from reference TRBV5-1 and TRBJ2-1, is KAGVTQTPRYLIKTRGQQVTLSCSPISGHRSVSWYQQTPGQGLQFLFEYFSETQRNKGNFPGRFSGRQFSNSRSEMNVSTLELGDSALYLCASSLLPADNEQFFGPGTRLTVL.